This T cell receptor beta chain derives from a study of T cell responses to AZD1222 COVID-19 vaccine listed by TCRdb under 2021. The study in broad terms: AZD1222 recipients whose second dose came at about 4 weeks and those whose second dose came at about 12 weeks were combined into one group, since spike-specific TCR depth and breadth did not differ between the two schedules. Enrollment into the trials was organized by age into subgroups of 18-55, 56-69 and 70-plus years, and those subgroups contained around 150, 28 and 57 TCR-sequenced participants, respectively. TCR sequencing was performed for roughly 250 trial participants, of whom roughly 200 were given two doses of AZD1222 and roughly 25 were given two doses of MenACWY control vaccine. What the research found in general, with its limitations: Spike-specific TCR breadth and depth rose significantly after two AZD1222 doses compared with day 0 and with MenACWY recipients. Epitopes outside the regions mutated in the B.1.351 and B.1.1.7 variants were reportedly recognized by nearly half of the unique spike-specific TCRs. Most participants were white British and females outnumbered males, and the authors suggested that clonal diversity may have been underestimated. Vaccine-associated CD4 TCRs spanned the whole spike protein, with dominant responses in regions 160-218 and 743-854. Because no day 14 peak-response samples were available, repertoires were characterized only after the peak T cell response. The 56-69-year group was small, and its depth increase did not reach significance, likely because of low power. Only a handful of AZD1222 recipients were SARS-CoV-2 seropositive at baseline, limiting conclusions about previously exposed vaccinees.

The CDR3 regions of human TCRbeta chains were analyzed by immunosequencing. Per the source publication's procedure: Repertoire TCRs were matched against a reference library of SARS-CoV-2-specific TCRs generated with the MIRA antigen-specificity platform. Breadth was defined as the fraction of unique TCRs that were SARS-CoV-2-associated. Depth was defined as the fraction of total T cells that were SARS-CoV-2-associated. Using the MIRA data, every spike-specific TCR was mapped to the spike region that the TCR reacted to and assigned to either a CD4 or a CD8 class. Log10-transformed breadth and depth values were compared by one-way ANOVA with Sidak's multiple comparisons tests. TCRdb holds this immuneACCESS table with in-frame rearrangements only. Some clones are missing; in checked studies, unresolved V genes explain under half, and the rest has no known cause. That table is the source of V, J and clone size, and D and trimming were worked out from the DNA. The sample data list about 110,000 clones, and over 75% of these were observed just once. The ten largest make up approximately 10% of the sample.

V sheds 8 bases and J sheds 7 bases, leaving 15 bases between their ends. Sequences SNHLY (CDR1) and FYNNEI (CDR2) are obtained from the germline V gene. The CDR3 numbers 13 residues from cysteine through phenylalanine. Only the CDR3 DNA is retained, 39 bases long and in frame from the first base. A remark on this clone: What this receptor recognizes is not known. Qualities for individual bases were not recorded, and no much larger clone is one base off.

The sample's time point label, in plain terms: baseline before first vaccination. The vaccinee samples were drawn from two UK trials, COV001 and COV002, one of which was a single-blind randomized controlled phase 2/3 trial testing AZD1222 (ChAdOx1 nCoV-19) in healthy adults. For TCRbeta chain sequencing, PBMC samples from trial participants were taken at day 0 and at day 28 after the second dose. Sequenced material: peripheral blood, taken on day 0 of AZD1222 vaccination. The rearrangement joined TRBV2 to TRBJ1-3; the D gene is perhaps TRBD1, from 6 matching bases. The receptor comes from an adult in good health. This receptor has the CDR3 CASEVEGGNTIYF. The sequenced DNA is TGTGCCAGCGAAGTTGAGGGGGGGAACACCATATATTTT. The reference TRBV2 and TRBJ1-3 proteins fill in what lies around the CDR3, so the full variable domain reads EPEVTQTPSHQVTQMGQEVILRCVPISNHLYFYWYRQILGQKVEFLVSFYNNEISEKSEIFDDQFSVERPDGSNFTLKIRSTKLEDSAMYFCASEVEGGNTIYFGEGSWLTVV.